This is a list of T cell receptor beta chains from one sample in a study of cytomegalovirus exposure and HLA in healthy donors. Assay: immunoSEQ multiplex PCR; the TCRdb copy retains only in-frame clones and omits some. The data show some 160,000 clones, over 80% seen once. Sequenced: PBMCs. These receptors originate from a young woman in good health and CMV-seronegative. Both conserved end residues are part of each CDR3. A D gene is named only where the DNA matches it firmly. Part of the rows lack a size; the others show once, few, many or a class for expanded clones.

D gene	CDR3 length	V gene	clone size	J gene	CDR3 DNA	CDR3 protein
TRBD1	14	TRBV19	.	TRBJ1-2	TGTGCCAGTAGCCCGGACAGGGGAGGTTATGGCTACACCTTC	CASSPDRGGYGYTF
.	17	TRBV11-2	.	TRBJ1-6	TGTGCCAGCAGCTTAGACAGGGTTAGCTCCTATAATTCACCCCTCCACTTT	CASSLDRVSSYNSPLHF
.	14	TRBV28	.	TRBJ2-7	TGTGCCAGCAGTTATCATCTATACTCCTACGAGCAGTACTTC	CASSYHLYSYEQYF
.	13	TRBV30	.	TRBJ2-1	TGTGCCTGGAGTCGGGTGGACTTCGGTTGGCAGTTCTTC	CAWSRVDFGWQFF
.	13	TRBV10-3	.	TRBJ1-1	TGTGCCATCAGTGGACCTGGAGGGACTGAAGCTTTCTTT	CAISGPGGTEAFF
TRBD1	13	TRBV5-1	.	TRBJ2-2	TGCGCCAGCGGGACAGGCCTCACCGGGGAGCTGTTTTTT	CASGTGLTGELFF
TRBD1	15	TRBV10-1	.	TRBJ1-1	TGCGCCAGCAGTGAGCTGGGACAGGGGGACACTGAAGCTTTCTTT	CASSELGQGDTEAFF
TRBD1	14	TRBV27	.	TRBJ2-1	TGTGCCAGCAGGGGACAGGCCACAAACAATGAGCAGTTCTTC	CASRGQATNNEQFF
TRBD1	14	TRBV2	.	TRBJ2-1	TGTGCCAGCAAGCGGGACAGGGGGAGTGGTGAGCAGTTCTTC	CASKRDRGSGEQFF
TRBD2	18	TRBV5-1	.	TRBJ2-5	TGCGCCAGCAGTTTTAGAGGCGGGACTAGCGGGGGGACGGAGACCCAGTACTTC	CASSFRGGTSGGTETQYF
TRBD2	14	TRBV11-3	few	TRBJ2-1	TGTGCCAGCAGCTTAAGGCGGGGAGGGGATGAGCAGTTCTTC	CASSLRRGGDEQFF
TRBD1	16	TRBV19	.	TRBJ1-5	TGTGCCAGCCAGCACACCAACAGGGGGGACAGTCAGCCCCAGCATTTT	CASQHTNRGDSQPQHF
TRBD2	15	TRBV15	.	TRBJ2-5	TGTGCCACCAGCTGGCGGGGGGGCCCTCAAGAGACCCAGTACTTC	CATSWRGGPQETQYF
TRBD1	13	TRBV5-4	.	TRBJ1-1	TGTGCCAGCAGACCCACAGGGGGTAGTGAAGCTTTCTTT	CASRPTGGSEAFF
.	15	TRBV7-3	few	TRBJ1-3	TGTGCCAGCAGCTTATCGGGGGGAGCTGGAAACACCATATATTTT	CASSLSGGAGNTIYF
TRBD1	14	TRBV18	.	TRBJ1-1	TGTGCCAGCTCACCCGGGACAGGGACCACTGAAGCTTTCTTT	CASSPGTGTTEAFF
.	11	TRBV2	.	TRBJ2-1	TGTGCCAGCGCGCCCCTCCGTGAGCAGTTCTTC	CASAPLREQFF
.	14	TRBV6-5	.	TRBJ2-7	TGTGCCAGCAGTTACTCGACAGAGTCCTACGAGCAGTACTTC	CASSYSTESYEQYF
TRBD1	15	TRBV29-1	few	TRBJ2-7	TGCAGCGTTGAGGAATCCGGGACAGGGGTTTCCGAGCAGTACTTC	CSVEESGTGVSEQYF
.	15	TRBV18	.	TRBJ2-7	TGTGCCAGCTCACCACGGGGGGAAGGGACCTACGAGCAGTACTTC	CASSPRGEGTYEQYF
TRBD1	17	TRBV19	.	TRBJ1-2	TGTGCCAGTAGTCGTAAAGTGACGGGGACAGGGCTCTATGGCTACACCTTC	CASSRKVTGTGLYGYTF
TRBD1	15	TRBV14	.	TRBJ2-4	TGTGCCAGCAGCCCTTACCCCCAGGGGGATTACATTCAGTACTTC	CASSPYPQGDYIQYF
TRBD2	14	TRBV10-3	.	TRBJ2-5	TGTGCCATCAGGCATAGCGGGAGGGGAGAGACCCAGTACTTC	CAIRHSGRGETQYF
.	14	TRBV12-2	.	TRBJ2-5	TGTGCAAGTCGCATAGGTACAGGGTCGGAGACCCAGTACTTC	CASRIGTGSETQYF
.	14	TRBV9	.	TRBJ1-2	TGTGCCAGCAGCCATTACAGGGATAACTATGGCTACACCTTC	CASSHYRDNYGYTF
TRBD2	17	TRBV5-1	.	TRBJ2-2	TGCGCCAGCAGCCCTACGCGGGGGGGTAGCGGCACCGGGGAGCTGTTTTTT	CASSPTRGGSGTGELFF
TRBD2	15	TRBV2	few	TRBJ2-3	TGTGCCAGCAGTGGAATCGCGGGGGGGGGAGATACGCAGTATTTT	CASSGIAGGGDTQYF
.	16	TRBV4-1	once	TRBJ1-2	TGCGCCAGCATTTGGGGTACGTGGGACACCACCTATGGCTACACCTTC	CASIWGTWDTTYGYTF
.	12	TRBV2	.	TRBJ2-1	TGTGCCAGCAGTGTCGGCCTAGATAAGCAGTTCTTC	CASSVGLDKQFF
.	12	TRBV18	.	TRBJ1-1	TGTGCCAGCTCGAAAGTAGACACTGAAGCTTTCTTT	CASSKVDTEAFF
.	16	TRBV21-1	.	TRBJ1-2	TGTGCCAGCAGCAAAGGTGAGGGACAGGGACCGGGGGGCTACACCTTC	CASSKGEGQGPGGYTF